This entry is about one T cell receptor (beta chain). Its specificity is unknown. TCR beta VDJ and CDR3 were profiled, and genomic DNA was the template. One entry per CDR3 protein results from TCRdb running MiXCR on the reads. The sample contains about 150,000 distinct CDR3 sequences, more than 40% of which appear only once. This record comes from a study of CD8+CD57+ T cells in acquired aplastic anemia. In patients chosen for sequencing, flow cytometry had shown CD8+CD57+ cell expansion. Study-wide results and limits: Under 35 was the count of CD8+ CDR3 sequences that patients shared with controls. Researchers reported that CD8+ Simpson's diversity was not significantly different in patients versus controls.

Trimming shortened V by 0 bases and J by 5 bases, and 16 bases separated the two germline ends. The CDR3 spans 17 residues. Germline V gene lookup returns CDR1 LGHNA and CDR2 YSLEER. Sequenced material: sorted CD4+, CD8+, or CD8+CD57+ T cells (not recorded which) from PBMCs. The sequence was collected from a human donor with aplastic anemia. The rearrangement links TRBV4-3 to TRBJ1-4, with TRBD1 as a possible D gene (6 bases). In DNA, the CDR3 is TGCGCCAGCAGCCAAGATACGGTGAAGGGGGGCAATGAAAAACTGTTTTTT. Translating it yields CASSQDTVKGGNEKLFF.